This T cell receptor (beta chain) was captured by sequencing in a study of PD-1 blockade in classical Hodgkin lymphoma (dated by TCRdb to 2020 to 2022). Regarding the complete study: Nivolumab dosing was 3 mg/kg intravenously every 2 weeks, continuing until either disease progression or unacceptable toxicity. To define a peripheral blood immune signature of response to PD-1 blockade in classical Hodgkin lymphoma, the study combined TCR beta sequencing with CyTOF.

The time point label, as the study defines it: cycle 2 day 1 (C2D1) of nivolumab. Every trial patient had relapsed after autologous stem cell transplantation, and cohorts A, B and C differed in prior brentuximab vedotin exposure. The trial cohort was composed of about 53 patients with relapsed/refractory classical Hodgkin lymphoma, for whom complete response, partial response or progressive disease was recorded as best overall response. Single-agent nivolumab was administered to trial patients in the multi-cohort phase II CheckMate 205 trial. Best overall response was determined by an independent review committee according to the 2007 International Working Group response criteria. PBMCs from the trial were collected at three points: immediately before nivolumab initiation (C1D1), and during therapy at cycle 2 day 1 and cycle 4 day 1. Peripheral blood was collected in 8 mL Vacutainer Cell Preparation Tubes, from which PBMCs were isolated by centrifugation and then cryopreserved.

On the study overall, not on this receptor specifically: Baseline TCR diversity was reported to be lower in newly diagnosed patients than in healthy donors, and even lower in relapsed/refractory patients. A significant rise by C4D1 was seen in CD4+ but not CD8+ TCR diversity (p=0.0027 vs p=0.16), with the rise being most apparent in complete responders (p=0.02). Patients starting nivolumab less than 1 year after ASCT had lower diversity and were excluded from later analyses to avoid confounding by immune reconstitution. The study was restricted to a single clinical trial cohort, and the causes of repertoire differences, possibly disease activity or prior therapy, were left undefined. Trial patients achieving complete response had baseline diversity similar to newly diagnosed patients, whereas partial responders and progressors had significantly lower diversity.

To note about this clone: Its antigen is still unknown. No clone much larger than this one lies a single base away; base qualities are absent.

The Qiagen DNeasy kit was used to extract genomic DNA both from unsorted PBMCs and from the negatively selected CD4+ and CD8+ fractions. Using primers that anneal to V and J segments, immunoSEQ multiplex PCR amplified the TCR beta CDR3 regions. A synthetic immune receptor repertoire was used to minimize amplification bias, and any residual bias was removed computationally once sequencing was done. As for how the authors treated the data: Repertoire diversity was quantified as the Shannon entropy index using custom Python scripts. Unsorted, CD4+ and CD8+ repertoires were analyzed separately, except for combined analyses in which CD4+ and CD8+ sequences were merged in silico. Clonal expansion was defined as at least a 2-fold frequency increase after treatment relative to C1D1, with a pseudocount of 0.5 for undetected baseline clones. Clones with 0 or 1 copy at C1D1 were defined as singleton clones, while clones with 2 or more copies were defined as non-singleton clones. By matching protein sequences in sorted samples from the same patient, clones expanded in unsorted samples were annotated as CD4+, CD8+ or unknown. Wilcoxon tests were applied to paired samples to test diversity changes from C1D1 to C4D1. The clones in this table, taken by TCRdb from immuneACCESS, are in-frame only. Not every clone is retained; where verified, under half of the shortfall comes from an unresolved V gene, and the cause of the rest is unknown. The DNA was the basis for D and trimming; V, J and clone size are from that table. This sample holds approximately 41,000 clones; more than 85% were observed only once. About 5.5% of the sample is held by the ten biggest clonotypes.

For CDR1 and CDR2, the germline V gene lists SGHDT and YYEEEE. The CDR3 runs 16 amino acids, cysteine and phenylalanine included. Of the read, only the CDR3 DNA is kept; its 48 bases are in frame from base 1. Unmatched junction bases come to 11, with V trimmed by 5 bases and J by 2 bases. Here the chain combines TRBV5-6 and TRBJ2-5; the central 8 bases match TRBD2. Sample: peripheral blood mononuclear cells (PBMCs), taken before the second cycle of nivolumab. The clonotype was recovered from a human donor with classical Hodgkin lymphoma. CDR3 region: CASRSGVGTRQETQYF. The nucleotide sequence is TGTGCCAGCAGATCGGGGGTCGGGACTAGGCAAGAGACCCAGTACTTC.